This TCR beta chain is from a study of shared clonotypes between healthy human individuals. The table came from immunoSEQ multiplex PCR; TCRdb's copy has only in-frame clones and leaves some out. The sample lists about 1.1 million clones, 75% to 80% seen once, with roughly 0.61% in the top ten. The CDR3 runs 15 residues. CDR1 is SGHTA and CDR2 is FQGNSA in the germline V gene. Trimming took 5 bases from V and 5 from J; bases not matched to a gene: 11. The sequence was collected from a man in his late teens or twenties in good health. Some clones in this sample may be carry-over from other donors' samples. The material sequenced was memory CD4+ T cells from PBMCs. The subset here: CD45RA-negative fraction. This chain connects TRBV7-2 to TRBJ2-5; the match to TRBD2 covers 7 bases. The CDR3 coding sequence is TGTGCCAGCAGCCCTCGGGGGGAGGGCCGGGAGACCCAGTACTTC. It specifies CASSPRGEGRETQYF.